The 13 T cell receptor beta chains below were found in one sample sequenced in a study of blood T cell repertoires in COVID-19. Profiling relied on immunoSEQ multiplex PCR, and the TCRdb table lists in-frame clones only, not all of them. The profile shows a few hundred thousand clones, less than 85% of them singletons. The sample consisted of peripheral blood. The source is a young woman with acute or convalescent COVID-19.

V usage is TRBV28 and J usage is TRBJ2-7; perhaps TRBD1 as D (5 bases). V was cut by 3 bases and J by 5 bases, with 11 bases left in between. Germline V CDR1 and CDR2: MDHEN, SYDVKM. There are 13 residues in the CDR3. The CDR3 DNA sequence: TGTGCCAGCAGTTTTAAGGGGAACCACGAGCAGTACTTC. It codes for CASSFKGNHEQYF.

CDR3 nucleotides: TGTGCCACCAGCACTAGTTCCGGCTCCTACGAGCAGTACTTC. Translating gives CATSTSSGSYEQYF. The chain recombines TRBV15 with TRBJ2-7; D is unclear. Germline V CDR1 and CDR2: LNHNV, YYDKDF (reference sequence). The CDR3 extends over 14 amino acids. Trimming removed 4 bases from V and 0 bases from J, with 10 bases in between.

The chain links TRBV28 to TRBJ2-3; D is perhaps TRBD2 (6 bases). The length of the CDR3 is 15 residues. The ends were cut back, 2 bases at V and 2 bases at J, with 11 bases in the middle. From germline, CDR1 is MDHEN and CDR2 SYDVKM. The CDR3 sequence: CASSLGGSATDTQYF. The CDR3 DNA sequence: TGTGCCAGCAGTTTAGGGGGGAGCGCCACAGATACGCAGTATTTT.

The genes are TRBV29-1 and TRBJ1-1; D uncertain. This CDR3 has 13 amino acids. The V and J ends lost 1 base and 6 bases respectively, with 12 bases between them. The germline V gene encodes CDR1 SQVTM and CDR2 ANQGSEA. The CDR3 nucleotides are TGCAGCGTTGAAGGGGTACAGAGATCTGAAGCTTTCTTT. Translating gives CSVEGVQRSEAFF.

This clone was found once. The rearrangement joins TRBV6-5 to TRBJ2-1, with TRBD2 identical over 7 bases. Germline values: CDR1 MNHEY, CDR2 SVGAGI. The J segment lost 0 bases and the V segment lost 1 base, leaving 3 bases of the junction unmatched. This CDR3 is built from 16 residues. CDR3 nucleotide sequence: TGTGCCAGCAGTTACTTGGCGGGAGACTCCTACAATGAGCAGTTCTTC. Amino acids: CASSYLAGDSYNEQFF.

This clone was seen more than once but under ten times. The V gene is TRBV11-1, the J gene TRBJ1-4, with D possibly being TRBD1 (6 bases). Trimming took off 5 bases at V and 8 bases at J, with 15 bases between the two ends. This CDR3 has 14 amino acids. Germline V CDR1 and CDR2: SGHAT, FQDESV (reference sequence). The CDR3 coding sequence is TGTGCCAGCAGCCCCGGGACAAACGGAGAAAAACTGTTTTTT. It specifies CASSPGTNGEKLFF. The full variable domain, its missing parts supplied by reference TRBV11-1 and TRBJ1-4, is EAEVAQSPRYKITEKSQAVAFWCDPISGHATLYWYRQILGQGPELLVQFQDESVVDDSQLPKDRFSAERLKGVDSTLKIQPAELGDSAMYLCASSPGTNGEKLFFGSGTQLSVL.

V usage is TRBV3-1 (or the pseudogene TRBV3-2) and J usage is TRBJ1-2; 9 nucleotides match TRBD1. V trimming: 0 bases; J trimming: 8 bases; junction bases outside the gene matches: 4. This CDR3 spans 14 amino acids. Germline values: CDR1 LGHDT, CDR2 YNNKEL (reference sequence). CDR3 sequence (DNA): TGTGCCAGCAGCCAAGAAAACAGGGGGCGAGGCTACACCTTC. Translation: CASSQENRGRGYTF.

The chain employs TRBV7-9 and TRBJ2-7; perhaps TRBD1 as D (6 bases). Trimming cost V 7 bases and J 3 bases, with 13 bases left between them. Germline assignment: CDR1 SEHNR and CDR2 FQNEAQ (reference sequence). The CDR3 length is 13 residues. This CDR3 reads CASTYQDSYEQYF. DNA for the CDR3: TGTGCCAGCACCTACCAGGACAGCTACGAGCAGTACTTC. Looking up the rest from reference TRBV7-9 and TRBJ2-7 gives the full variable domain: DTGVSQNPRHKITKRGQNVTFRCDPISEHNRLYWYRQTLGQGPEFLTYFQNEAQLEKSRLLSDRFSAERPKGSFSTLEIQRTEQGDSAMYLCASTYQDSYEQYFGPGTRLTVT.

The chain links TRBV5-1 to TRBJ2-1; the match to TRBD1 covers 9 bases. Germline V CDR1 and CDR2: SGHRS, YFSETQ. V shed 1 base, J shed 7 bases, and the junction held 3 bases outside the gene matches. The CDR3 is 14 residues long. The CDR3 loop is CASSLNRGLNEQFF. The CDR3 nucleotides read TGCGCCAGCAGCTTGAACAGGGGGCTAAATGAGCAGTTCTTC.

This chain links TRBV7-8 with TRBJ2-7, with a weak D call TRBD1 (5 bases). Per germline, CDR1 SGHVS and CDR2 FQNEAQ. The germline V and J ends were trimmed by 0 bases and 6 bases, with 9 bases remaining between them. The CDR3 is made up of 13 amino acids. As DNA, the CDR3 is TGTGCCAGCAGCTTAGCGCCAGACAGCGAGCAGTACTTC. It translates to CASSLAPDSEQYF.

This clone was seen more than once but under ten times. The CDR3: CASSSSRGGYTF. CDR3 DNA: TGTGCCAGCAGCTCATCCCGCGGGGGCTACACCTTC. This chain connects TRBV11-2 to TRBJ1-2, with D uncertain. CDR1 and CDR2 (germline): SGHAT, FQNNGV. V was pared by 4 bases and J by 8 bases, with 11 bases between. This CDR3 spans 12 amino acids.

The chain uses TRBV2 and TRBJ2-7, with D possibly matching TRBD1 (5 bases). CDR1 is SNHLY and CDR2 is FYNNEI in the germline V gene. Trimming took 3 bases from V and 6 from J, leaving 21 bases between them. This CDR3 has 16 residues. The CDR3 spells CASSDRAPGARSEQYF. CDR3 bases: TGTGCCAGCAGTGACAGGGCCCCTGGAGCGCGATCCGAGCAGTACTTC.

The genes are TRBV27 and TRBJ2-5; 7 bases are shared with TRBD1. Per the germline V gene, CDR1 is MNHEY and CDR2 is SMNVEV (reference sequence). The CDR3 length is 15 residues. Germline trimming cut 2 bases from V and 1 base from J; bases unmatched to any gene: 4. The DNA for the CDR3 is TGTGCCAGCAGTTTAGGGAGACAGGGCCAAGAGACCCAGTACTTC. This gives the protein CASSLGRQGQETQYF.